Listed below are T cell receptor beta chains from one sample, sequenced in a study of monozygotic twins with cystic fibrosis. Here immunoSEQ multiplex PCR was the method, and the copy in TCRdb shows in-frame clones only, minus some. This sample has about 36,000 clones, with around 82% found just once. The sequenced sample was blood. These TCRs come from a girl aged 2 to 9 with cystic fibrosis. The CDR3 runs from the conserved cysteine through the conserved F or W. D genes are given only for firm matches. Clone size, where shown, is once, few, many, or a class for clones that have expanded.

>TRBV9|TRBJ1-6|.|.
TGTGCCAGCAGCCCCGTCCTAAATTCACCCCTCCACTTT
CASSPVLNSPLHF
>TRBV5-1|TRBJ2-7|.|.
TGCGCCAGCAGCTTCTCCGGGACTTCCTACGAGCAGTACTTC
CASSFSGTSYEQYF
>TRBV25-1|TRBJ1-3|.|.
TGTGCCAGCAGTGAATTGGATGGGCCTCCTGGAAACACCATATATTTT
CASSELDGPPGNTIYF
>TRBV7-2|TRBJ2-7|few|TRBD1
TGTGCCAGCAGCTTAGTCTGGGACAGGGCTTACGAGCAGTACTTC
CASSLVWDRAYEQYF
>TRBV7-9|TRBJ2-2|.|.
TGTGCCAGCAGCCACAAAGGGGCCGGGGAGCTGTTTTTT
CASSHKGAGELFF
>TRBV27|TRBJ1-5|.|.
TGTGCCAGCAGTTTTGCCGGGGGGCGAAATCAGCCCCAGCATTTT
CASSFAGGRNQPQHF
>TRBV4-2|TRBJ2-7|.|TRBD1
TGTGCCAGCAGCCAAGATGCGGCAGGGGGCTCCTACGAGCAGTACTTC
CASSQDAAGGSYEQYF
>TRBV6-6|TRBJ1-2|.|TRBD1
TGTGCCATCCACTCGCCTGAGAGGGGGCGCGGGAGCTACACCTTC
CAIHSPERGRGSYTF
>TRBV7-6|TRBJ1-5|.|.
TGTGCCAGCAGCTTAGGGGCAGGGTTTGGTGGCAATCAGCCCCAGCATTTT
CASSLGAGFGGNQPQHF
>TRBV18|TRBJ2-3|few|TRBD2
TGTGCCAGCTCACCACGGACTAGCGGGGACCCCACAGATACGCAGTATTTT
CASSPRTSGDPTDTQYF
>TRBV7-2|TRBJ1-1|few|.
TGTGCCAGCAGCTTGAACAGGGCCGGGGCTACTGAAGCTTTCTTT
CASSLNRAGATEAFF
>TRBV5-6|TRBJ1-2|once|.
TGTGCCAGCAGCTTGGAATCCAGGGTACGTGGCTACACCTTC
CASSLESRVRGYTF
>TRBV7-2|TRBJ2-2|.|TRBD2
TGTGCCAGCAGCTTGACTAGCGGGGTGCGAACCGGGGAGCTGTTTTTT
CASSLTSGVRTGELFF
>TRBV6-5|TRBJ2-3|.|.
TGTGCCAGCAGTTATCTGGGACACCCCACAGATACGCAGTATTTT
CASSYLGHPTDTQYF
>TRBV7-9|TRBJ1-2|.|.
TGTGCCAGCAGCTTAGTGGTAGGGTTAGGCTACACCTTC
CASSLVVGLGYTF
>TRBV5-8|TRBJ1-1|.|.
TGTGCCAGCAGTGAACAGCATAACACTGAAGCTTTCTTT
CASSEQHNTEAFF
>TRBV2|TRBJ2-3|.|.
TGTGCCAGCAGAGGGACCACAGATACGCAGTATTTT
CASRGTTDTQYF
>TRBV9|TRBJ1-5|.|TRBD1
TGTGCCAGCAGCGCGACAGGGCTTGGCAATCAGCCCCAGCATTTT
CASSATGLGNQPQHF
>TRBV9|TRBJ2-3|.|.
TGTGCCAGCAGCGTAGACGGGGCGGAGACAGATACGCAGTATTTT
CASSVDGAETDTQYF
>TRBV19|TRBJ2-5|.|.
TGTGCCAGTAGCCCCGTGAGTGGAGAGACCCAGTACTTC
CASSPVSGETQYF
>TRBV2|TRBJ2-4|.|.
TGTGCCAGCAGTGGTTGGGGGAAAAACATTCAGTACTTC
CASSGWGKNIQYF
>TRBV9|TRBJ1-3|.|TRBD1
TGTGCCAGCAGCCCCCGGACAGGCCCCTCTGGAAACACCATATATTTT
CASSPRTGPSGNTIYF
>TRBV5-1|TRBJ1-4|.|.
TGCGCCAGCAGCTTGGTGCAGGCTACGAGTGAAAAACTGTTTTTT
CASSLVQATSEKLFF
>TRBV10-3|TRBJ2-2|.|.
TGTGCCATCAGGCAGGACTCTCACACCGGGGAGCTGTTTTTT
CAIRQDSHTGELFF
>TRBV25-1|TRBJ2-4|.|.
TGTGCCAGCAGTGACGTTGGACATTCCATTCAGTACTTC
CASSDVGHSIQYF
>TRBV7-9|TRBJ2-3|.|.
TGTGCCAGCCGGGGACTCCTCACAGATACGCAGTATTTT
CASRGLLTDTQYF
>TRBV7-2|TRBJ1-6|.|TRBD1
TGTGCCAGCAGCCCCTACGGGACAGGGACTTCCTATAATTCACCCCTCCACTTT
CASSPYGTGTSYNSPLHF
>TRBV18|TRBJ2-1|.|TRBD2
TGTGCCAGCTCATTTAGCGGGGGGGCCCTTAATGAGCAGTTCTTC
CASSFSGGALNEQFF
>TRBV2|TRBJ2-6|.|TRBD2
TGTGCCAGCACCCCTAGCGGGGGGGCTGGGGCCAACGTCCTGACTTTC
CASTPSGGAGANVLTF
>TRBV6-4|TRBJ2-5|.|.
TGTGCCAGCAGTGACTCCCACGATACAGGGAAAGAGACCCAGTACTTC
CASSDSHDTGKETQYF
>TRBV2|TRBJ2-7|.|TRBD1
TGTGCCAGCAGTGGGACAGGGCTCACCTACGAGCAGTACTTC
CASSGTGLTYEQYF
>TRBV4-1|TRBJ2-1|.|TRBD1
TGCGCCAGCAGCCACCCGAGGGACAGGCAGTTCTTC
CASSHPRDRQFF
>TRBV14|TRBJ1-3|.|.
TGTGCCAGCTACGCCGGGACAAGTACTGGAAACACCATATATTTT
CASYAGTSTGNTIYF
>TRBV4-2|TRBJ2-1|few|TRBD2
TGTGCCAGCAGCCACCGGACTAGCGGGGGGGCCGGGAATGAGCAGTTCTTC
CASSHRTSGGAGNEQFF
>TRBV29-1|TRBJ2-3|.|.
TGCAGCTTGACTGGTACCACAGATACGCAGTATTTT
CSLTGTTDTQYF